Shown below are 11 T cell receptor beta chains from a single sample sequenced in a study of OX40 agonist ivuxolimab in advanced cancers. Sequencing was performed with immunoSEQ multiplex PCR; in TCRdb, only in-frame clones are kept and a portion is missing. This sample carries around 58,000 clones, 85% to 90% of them seen once, and the ten largest clones take roughly 1.3%. This specimen consisted of CD4+ or CD8+ T cells sorted from blood, obtained in a trial of the OX40 agonist ivuxolimab. The receptors here all came from an adult with an advanced solid tumor such as melanoma, head and neck, liver or kidney cancer.

The V gene is TRBV11-2, the J gene TRBJ1-1, with D unresolved. Germline CDR1 reads SGHAT; CDR2 reads FQNNGV. The CDR3 spans 14 residues. V lost 1 base to trimming and J lost 2 bases, with 8 bases between them. The CDR3 region has the DNA TGTGCCAGCAGCTTAGCTGCACAAAACACTGAAGCTTTCTTT. This encodes CASSLAAQNTEAFF. The full variable domain, its missing parts supplied by reference TRBV11-2 and TRBJ1-1, is EAGVAQSPRYKIIEKRQSVAFWCNPISGHATLYWYQQILGQGPKLLIQFQNNGVVDDSQLPKDRFSAERLKGVDSTLKIQPAKLEDSAVYLCASSLAAQNTEAFFGQGTRLTVV.

The chain combines TRBV6-5 with TRBJ1-2; 8 bases map to TRBD1. From germline, CDR1 is MNHEY and CDR2 SVGAGI. CDR3 length: 15 residues. J was trimmed by 2 bases and V by 6 bases; bases with no gene match: 8. The CDR3 DNA follows: TGTGCCAGCAGAGGGCAGGGGGCGGTCAACTATGGCTACACCTTC. Amino acids: CASRGQGAVNYGYTF.

This chain links TRBV28 with TRBJ2-7; D gene uncertain. This CDR3 spans 12 amino acids. Germline CDR1 and CDR2: MDHEN and SYDVKM. The V and J ends lost 7 bases and 4 bases respectively, with 11 bases between them. The CDR3 DNA reads as TGTGCCAGCACCCAATCGGGTTACGAGCAGTACTTC. Its translation: CASTQSGYEQYF.

This clone was found once. V gene TRBV18 combines with J gene TRBJ2-1; possibly TRBD1 or TRBD2 for D (6 bases each). Germline V gene sequence: CDR1 KGHSH, CDR2 LQKENI. V was pared by 3 bases and J by 8 bases, with 8 bases between. This CDR3 has 12 amino acids. CDR3 nucleotide sequence: TGTGCCAGCTCACCGGAGGGGGATGAGCAGTTCTTC. Residues: CASSPEGDEQFF.

The chain is built from TRBV28 and TRBJ2-7; D not certain. This CDR3 has 14 residues. Germline CDR1 reads MDHEN; CDR2 reads SYDVKM. The V gene lost 5 bases and the J gene lost 0 bases, with 11 bases spanning the gap. The CDR3 reads CASSPQHSSYEQYF. The CDR3 nucleotides are TGTGCCAGCAGTCCCCAGCACAGCTCCTACGAGCAGTACTTC.

The chain uses TRBV10-3 and TRBJ2-1; 13 bases are shared with TRBD2. This CDR3 spans 17 amino acids. Germline CDR1 and CDR2: ENHRY and SYGVKD. With 4 bases clipped from V and 7 bases from J, the junction kept 10 bases outside the gene matches. The CDR3 nucleotides are TGTGCCATCAGTGGGACATCCGGGACTAGCGGGACTAATGAGCAGTTCTTC. Protein: CAISGTSGTSGTNEQFF.

For the CDR3, the DNA is TGTGCCAGTAGTCTGGACAATAACTATGGCTACACCTTC. It yields the protein CASSLDNNYGYTF. The V gene is TRBV19, the J gene TRBJ1-2, with D tentatively TRBD1 (5 bases). CDR3 length: 13 amino acids. Germline V gene lookup returns CDR1 LNHDA and CDR2 SQIVND (reference sequence). The germline V and J ends were trimmed by 5 bases and 1 base, with 8 bases remaining between them.

The chain uses TRBV29-1 and TRBJ1-1, with TRBD1 as a possible D gene (5 bases). Germline-derived CDR1 and CDR2 are SQVTM and ANQGSEA. This CDR3 is built from 13 residues. V gave up 5 bases and J gave up 6 bases, with 16 bases separating them. The CDR3 is CSVQGRLSSEAFF. The CDR3 DNA follows: TGCAGCGTTCAGGGACGGTTAAGCTCTGAAGCTTTCTTT.

The chain employs TRBV9 and TRBJ2-3; perhaps TRBD2 as D (6 bases). CDR1 and CDR2 (germline): SGDLS, YYNGEE. V shed 0 bases and J shed 4 bases, with 12 bases lying between them. The CDR3 loop spans 15 amino acids. For the CDR3, the DNA is TGTGCCAGCAGCGTAGAAAGCGGGCCCCCAGATACGCAGTATTTT. Its translation is CASSVESGPPDTQYF.

The chain combines TRBV2 with TRBJ1-2, with 10 bases matching TRBD1. CDR3 length: 14 residues. Looked up from germline, CDR1 is SNHLY and CDR2 is FYNNEI. V shed 6 bases, J shed 13 bases, and the junction held 14 bases outside the gene matches. CDR3: CASSLPTGGLHCTF. The CDR3 bases are TGTGCCAGCAGCCTTCCGACAGGGGGCCTGCATTGCACCTTC. The complete variable domain, with remaining parts taken from reference TRBV2 and TRBJ1-2, reads EPEVTQTPSHQVTQMGQEVILRCVPISNHLYFYWYRQILGQKVEFLVSFYNNEISEKSEIFDDQFSVERPDGSNFTLKIRSTKLEDSAMYFCASSLPTGGLHCTFGSGTRLTVV.

The chain's CDR3 is CASSFILGGAYNEQFF. The CDR3 DNA follows: TGTGCCAGCTCCTTCATCCTCGGGGGTGCCTACAATGAGCAGTTCTTC. This chain joins TRBV18 and TRBJ2-1; possible D gene TRBD2, 6 bases. V shed 6 bases and J shed 2 bases, with 17 bases lying between them. Germline assignment: CDR1 KGHSH and CDR2 LQKENI. The CDR3 is 16 amino acids.